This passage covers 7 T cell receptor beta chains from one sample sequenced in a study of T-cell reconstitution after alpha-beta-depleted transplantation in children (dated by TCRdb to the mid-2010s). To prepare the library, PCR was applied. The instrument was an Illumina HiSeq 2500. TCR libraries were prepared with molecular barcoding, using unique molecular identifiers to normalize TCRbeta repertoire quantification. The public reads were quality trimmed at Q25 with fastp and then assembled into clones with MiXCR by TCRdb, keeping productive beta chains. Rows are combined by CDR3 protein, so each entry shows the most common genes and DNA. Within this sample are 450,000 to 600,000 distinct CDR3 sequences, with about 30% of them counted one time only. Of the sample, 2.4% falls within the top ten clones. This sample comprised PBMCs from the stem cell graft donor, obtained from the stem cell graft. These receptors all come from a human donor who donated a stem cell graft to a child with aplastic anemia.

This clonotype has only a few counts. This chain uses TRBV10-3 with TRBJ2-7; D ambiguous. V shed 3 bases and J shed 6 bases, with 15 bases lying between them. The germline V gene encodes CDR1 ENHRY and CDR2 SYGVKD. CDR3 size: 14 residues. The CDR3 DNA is TGTGCCATCAGTGACAAGGCCGCGTCTACCGAGCAGTACTTC. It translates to CAISDKAASTEQYF.

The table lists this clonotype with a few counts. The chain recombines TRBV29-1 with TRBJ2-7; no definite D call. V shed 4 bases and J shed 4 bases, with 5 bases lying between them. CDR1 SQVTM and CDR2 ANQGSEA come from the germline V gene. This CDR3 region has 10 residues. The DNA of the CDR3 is TGCAGCGTTGTAGTGTACGAGCAGTACTTC. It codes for CSVVVYEQYF.

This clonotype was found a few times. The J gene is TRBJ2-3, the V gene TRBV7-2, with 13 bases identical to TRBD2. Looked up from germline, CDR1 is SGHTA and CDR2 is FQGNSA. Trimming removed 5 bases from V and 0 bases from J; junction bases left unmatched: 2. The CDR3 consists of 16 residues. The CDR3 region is CASSPLAGGSTDTQYF. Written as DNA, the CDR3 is TGTGCCAGCAGCCCACTAGCGGGAGGGAGCACAGATACGCAGTATTTT.

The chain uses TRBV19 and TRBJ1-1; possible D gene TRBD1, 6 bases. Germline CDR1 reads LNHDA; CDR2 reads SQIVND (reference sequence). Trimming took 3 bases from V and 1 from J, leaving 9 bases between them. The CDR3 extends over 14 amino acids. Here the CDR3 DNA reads TGTGCCAGTAGTATGGACAGCCAGAACACTGAAGCTTTCTTT. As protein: CASSMDSQNTEAFF.

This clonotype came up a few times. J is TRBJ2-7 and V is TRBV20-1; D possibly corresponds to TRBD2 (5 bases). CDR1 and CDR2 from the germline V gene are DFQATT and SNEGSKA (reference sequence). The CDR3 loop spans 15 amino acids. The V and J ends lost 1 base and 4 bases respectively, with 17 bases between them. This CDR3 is CSARGSSETPYEQYF. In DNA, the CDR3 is TGCAGTGCTAGAGGAAGTAGCGAGACACCGTACGAGCAGTACTTC.

CDR3 sequence reads: CASSITAGVSNQPQHF. In DNA, the CDR3 is TGTGCCAGTAGTATAACGGCAGGGGTGAGCAATCAGCCCCAGCATTTT. J is TRBJ1-5 and V is TRBV19, with D maybe TRBD1 (6 bases). The V gene lost 2 bases and the J gene lost 1 base, with 12 bases spanning the gap. The CDR3 sequence is 16 residues long. Germline CDR1 is LNHDA and CDR2 is SQIVND (reference sequence).

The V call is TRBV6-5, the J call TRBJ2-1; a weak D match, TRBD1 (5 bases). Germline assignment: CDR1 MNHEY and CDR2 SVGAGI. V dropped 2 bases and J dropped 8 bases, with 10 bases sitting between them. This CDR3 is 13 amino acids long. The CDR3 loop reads CASSYRPGYEQFF. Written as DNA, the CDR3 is TGTGCCAGCAGTTACCGGCCAGGGTATGAGCAGTTCTTC.